The 20 T cell receptor beta chains listed next were all sequenced from one sample in a study of blood T cell repertoires in COVID-19. Sequenced by immunoSEQ multiplex PCR; TCRdb stores in-frame clones only, minus some. The sample yields 270,000 or so clones, more than 65% seen once. Sample: peripheral blood. Receptors originate from a woman younger than 30 with acute or convalescent COVID-19.

The rearrangement uses TRBV7-2 and TRBJ2-5, with TRBD1 identical over 7 bases. The CDR3 consists of 14 residues. Germline V lookup: CDR1 SGHTA, CDR2 FQGNSA. The V and J ends lost 3 bases and 5 bases, in that order; junction bases with no gene match: 6. The CDR3 region has the DNA TGTGCCAGCAGCTTCAGGGGGTCGACCGAGACCCAGTACTTC. It translates to CASSFRGSTETQYF.

V usage is TRBV5-1 and J usage is TRBJ1-2; D remains unclear. Per germline, CDR1 SGHRS and CDR2 YFSETQ. With 2 bases removed from V and 4 bases from J, the gap between germline ends came to 9 bases. The CDR3 length is 13 residues. The CDR3 reads CASSFDTGYGYTF. CDR3 bases: TGCGCCAGCAGCTTCGATACGGGCTATGGCTACACCTTC.

The chain carries TRBV18 and TRBJ2-2, with 8 bases identical to TRBD1. The CDR3 consists of 17 residues. Germline V gene data show CDR1 as KGHSH and CDR2 as LQKENI. J lost 7 bases, V lost 2 bases, and 12 bases had no gene match. The CDR3 sequence is CASSPIYPGQGIGELFF. CDR3 bases: TGTGCCAGCTCACCAATTTATCCCGGACAGGGTATCGGGGAGCTGTTTTTT.

The chain joins TRBV28 to TRBJ2-7, with 7 bases lining up with TRBD1. The CDR3 spans 13 residues. Germline V gene lookup returns CDR1 MDHEN and CDR2 SYDVKM. The trim removed 5 bases at V and 5 bases at J, leaving 6 bases unmatched. The CDR3 sequence: CASSPDRDHEQYF. For the CDR3, the DNA is TGTGCCAGCAGTCCCGACAGGGATCACGAGCAGTACTTC.

The genes are TRBV9 and TRBJ2-1, with 10 bases aligning to TRBD2. With 3 bases clipped from V and 5 bases from J, the junction kept 5 bases outside the gene matches. The CDR3 extends over 15 amino acids. Germline CDR1 reads SGDLS; CDR2 reads YYNGEE. CDR3 sequence (DNA): TGTGCCAGCAGCGGGACTAGCGGCCTCCACAATGAGCAGTTCTTC. This gives the protein CASSGTSGLHNEQFF.

The chain recombines TRBV5-4 with TRBJ2-3, with TRBD2 as a possible D gene (6 bases). There are 15 residues in the CDR3. The germline gives CDR1 SGHNT, CDR2 YYREEE (reference sequence). Trimming took off 9 bases at V and 4 bases at J, with 21 bases between the two ends. CDR3 DNA: TGTGCCACACGGGTGGGGGGAGGACGGGCAGATACGCAGTATTTT. Protein product: CATRVGGGRADTQYF.

On this clone: The junction differs from germline at one of its ends, possibly a read error. The chain carries TRBV7-7 and TRBJ2-5, with 7 bases matching TRBD1. The CDR3 extends over 15 amino acids. Looked up from germline, CDR1 is SSHAT and CDR2 is FNYEAQ (reference sequence). CDR3 nucleotides: TGTGCTAGCAGCTTAGGGGCAGGGGGCCAAGAGACCCAGTACTTC. Translating gives CASSLGAGGQETQYF.

The CDR3 is CASSLVGSGRANEQFF. CDR3 nucleotides: TGTGCCAGCAGCTTAGTCGGTAGCGGGAGGGCCAATGAGCAGTTCTTC. The gene calls are TRBV7-2 and TRBJ2-1, with TRBD2 matching over 11 bases. The germline gives CDR1 SGHTA, CDR2 FQGNSA. The CDR3 contains 16 residues. The V and J ends lost 1 base and 6 bases, in that order; junction bases with no gene match: 5.

This CDR3 reads CASSLSQIKPQHF. The CDR3 region has the DNA TGTGCCAGCAGCTTGAGTCAGATCAAGCCCCAGCATTTT. The chain couples TRBV5-6 to TRBJ1-5, with D hard to call. There are 13 residues in the CDR3. Germline CDR1 SGHDT, CDR2 YYEEEE. V was cut by 1 base and J by 8 bases, with 10 bases left in between.

This sequence joins TRBV12-5 and TRBJ2-1; D unresolved. CDR1 LGHNT and CDR2 FRNRAP come from the germline V gene. CDR3 length: 12 amino acids. V lost 7 bases and J 9 bases, leaving 13 bases between the germline ends. The CDR3 is CASATPGGEQFF. The CDR3 DNA reads as TGTGCTAGTGCGACTCCCGGCGGTGAGCAGTTCTTC.

This chain connects TRBV2 to TRBJ1-5, with 9 bases aligning to TRBD1. Trimming took 3 bases from V and 11 from J; bases not matched to a gene: 8. The CDR3 contains 14 residues. The germline gives CDR1 SNHLY, CDR2 FYNNEI. The CDR3: CASSEGTGLQAQHF. CDR3 DNA sequence: TGTGCCAGCAGTGAGGGGACAGGGCTACAGGCCCAGCATTTT.

The chain uses TRBV4-3 and TRBJ2-7; tentatively, D is TRBD2 (6 bases). This CDR3 is 13 amino acids long. From germline, CDR1 is LGHNA and CDR2 YSLEER. V lost 3 bases, J lost 0 bases, and 6 bases lay in between. The CDR3 sequence: CASSQTSSYEQYF. The CDR3 nucleotides read TGCGCCAGCAGCCAGACTAGCTCCTACGAGCAGTACTTC.

This chain connects TRBV13 to TRBJ2-3, with TRBD1 matching over 11 bases. The CDR3 runs 15 residues. In germline, CDR1 is PRHDT, CDR2 FYEKMQ (reference sequence). Trimming took 5 bases from V and 7 from J; bases not matched to a gene: 8. The CDR3, as DNA: TGTGCCAGCAGCCCCGGGACAGGGGGTCGAAATACGCAGTATTTT. It specifies CASSPGTGGRNTQYF.

The chain uses TRBV5-1 and TRBJ2-1, with D possibly TRBD2 on 5 matching bases. Trimming removed 4 bases from V and 4 bases from J, with 12 bases in between. Germline V lookup: CDR1 SGHRS, CDR2 YFSETQ. The CDR3 contains 14 residues. CDR3 loop: CASSRTGEYNEQFF. DNA of the CDR3: TGCGCCAGCAGCAGAACCGGGGAATACAATGAGCAGTTCTTC.

This chain uses TRBV6-1 with TRBJ2-5; 8 bases agree with TRBD2. Trimming took 1 base from V and 1 from J; bases not matched to a gene: 2. The CDR3 loop spans 15 amino acids. Germline V gene data show CDR1 as MNHNS and CDR2 as SASEGT. CDR3 region: CASSEGAGGQETQYF. The CDR3 bases are TGTGCCAGCAGTGAAGGGGCGGGGGGCCAAGAGACCCAGTACTTC.

This chain joins TRBV6-5 and TRBJ1-6; 9 positions agree with TRBD1. V dropped 2 bases and J dropped 10; count of bases not matched to a gene: 6. Germline V gene data show CDR1 as MNHEY and CDR2 as SVGAGI. The CDR3 is 15 residues long. For the CDR3, the DNA is TGTGCCAGCAGTTACCCCGGGACAGGGACCTCACCCCTCCACTTT. This encodes CASSYPGTGTSPLHF.

The V gene is TRBV6-5, the J gene TRBJ1-1; D uncertain. The CDR3 contains 12 residues. Germline CDR1 is MNHEY and CDR2 is SVGAGI. Deletions cut 6 bases from V and 3 bases from J, with 8 bases between. Here the CDR3 DNA reads TGTGCCAGCAGCGGCGGATACACTGAAGCTTTCTTT. The encoded protein is CASSGGYTEAFF.

The chain combines TRBV12-5 with TRBJ2-5; 7 nucleotides match TRBD2. CDR3 size: 17 residues. Germline trimming cut 4 bases from V and 5 bases from J; bases unmatched to any gene: 16. Germline CDR1 reads LGHNT; CDR2 reads FRNRAP. The CDR3, as DNA: TGTGCTAGTGGTTCAACCCCGACCGGGGGGAGCCCGGAGACCCAGTACTTC. The encoded protein is CASGSTPTGGSPETQYF.

This rearrangement joins TRBV5-6 to TRBJ1-3, with D tentatively TRBD1 (5 bases). From germline, CDR1 is SGHDT and CDR2 YYEEEE. The CDR3 totals 17 residues. Trimming took 2 bases from V and 4 from J, leaving 19 bases between them. CDR3 sequence (DNA): TGTGCCAGCAGCTTCACGGGGGGTGACCCTTTCGGAAACACCATATATTTT. It encodes CASSFTGGDPFGNTIYF.

This rearrangement joins TRBV7-6 to TRBJ2-7; TRBD1 aligns across 8 bases. This CDR3 comprises 15 residues. CDR1 is SGHVS and CDR2 is FNYEAQ in the germline V gene. After removal of 5 bases from V and 2 bases from J, the junction contained 8 bases not matched to a gene. CDR3 region: CASSQWTGTAYEQYF. CDR3 DNA: TGTGCCAGCAGCCAGTGGACAGGGACCGCCTACGAGCAGTACTTC.